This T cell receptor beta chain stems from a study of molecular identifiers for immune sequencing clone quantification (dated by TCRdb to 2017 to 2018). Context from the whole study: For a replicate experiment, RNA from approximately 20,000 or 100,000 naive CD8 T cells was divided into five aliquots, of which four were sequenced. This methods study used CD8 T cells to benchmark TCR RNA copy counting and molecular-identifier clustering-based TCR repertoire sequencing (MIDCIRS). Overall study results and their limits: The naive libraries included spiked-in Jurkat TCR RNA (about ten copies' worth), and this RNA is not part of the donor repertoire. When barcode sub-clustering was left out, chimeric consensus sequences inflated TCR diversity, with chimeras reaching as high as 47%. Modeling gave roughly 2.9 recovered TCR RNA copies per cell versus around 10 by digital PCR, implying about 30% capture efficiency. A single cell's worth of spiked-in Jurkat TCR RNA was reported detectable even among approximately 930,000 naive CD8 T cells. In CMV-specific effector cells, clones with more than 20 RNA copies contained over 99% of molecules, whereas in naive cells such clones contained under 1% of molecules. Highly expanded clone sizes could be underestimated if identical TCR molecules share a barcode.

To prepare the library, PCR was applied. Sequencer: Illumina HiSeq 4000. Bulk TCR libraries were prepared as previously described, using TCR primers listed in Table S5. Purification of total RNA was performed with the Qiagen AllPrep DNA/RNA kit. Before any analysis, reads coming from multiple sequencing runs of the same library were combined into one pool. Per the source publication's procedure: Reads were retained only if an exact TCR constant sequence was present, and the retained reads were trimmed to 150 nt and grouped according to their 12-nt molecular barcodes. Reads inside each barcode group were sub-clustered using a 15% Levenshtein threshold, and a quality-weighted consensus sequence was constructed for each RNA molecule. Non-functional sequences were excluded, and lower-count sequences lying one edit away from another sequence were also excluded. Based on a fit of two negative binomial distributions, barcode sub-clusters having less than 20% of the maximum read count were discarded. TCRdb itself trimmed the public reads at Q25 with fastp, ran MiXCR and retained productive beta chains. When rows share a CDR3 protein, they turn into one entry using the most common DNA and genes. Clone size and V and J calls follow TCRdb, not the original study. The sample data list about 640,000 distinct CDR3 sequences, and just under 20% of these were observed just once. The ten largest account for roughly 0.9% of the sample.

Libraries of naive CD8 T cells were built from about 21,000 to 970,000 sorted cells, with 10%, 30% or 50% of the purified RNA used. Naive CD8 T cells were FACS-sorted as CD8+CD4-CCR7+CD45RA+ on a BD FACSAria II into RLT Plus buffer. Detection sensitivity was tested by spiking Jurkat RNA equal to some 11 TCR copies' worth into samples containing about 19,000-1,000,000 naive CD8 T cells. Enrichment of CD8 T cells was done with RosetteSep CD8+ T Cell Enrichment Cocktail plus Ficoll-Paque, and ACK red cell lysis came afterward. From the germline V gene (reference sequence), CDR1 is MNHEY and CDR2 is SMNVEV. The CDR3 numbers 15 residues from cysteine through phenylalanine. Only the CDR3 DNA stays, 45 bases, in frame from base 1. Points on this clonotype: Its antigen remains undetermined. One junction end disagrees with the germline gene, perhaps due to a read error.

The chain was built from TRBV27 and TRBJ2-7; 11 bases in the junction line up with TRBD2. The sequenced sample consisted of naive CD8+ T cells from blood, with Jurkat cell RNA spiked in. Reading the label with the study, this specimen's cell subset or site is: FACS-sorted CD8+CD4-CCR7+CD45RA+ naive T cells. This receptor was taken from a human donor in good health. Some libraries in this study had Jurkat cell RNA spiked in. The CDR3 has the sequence CVSSPGLAGPYEQYF. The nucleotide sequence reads TGTGTCAGCAGTCCAGGACTAGCGGGTCCCTACGAGCAGTACTTC.